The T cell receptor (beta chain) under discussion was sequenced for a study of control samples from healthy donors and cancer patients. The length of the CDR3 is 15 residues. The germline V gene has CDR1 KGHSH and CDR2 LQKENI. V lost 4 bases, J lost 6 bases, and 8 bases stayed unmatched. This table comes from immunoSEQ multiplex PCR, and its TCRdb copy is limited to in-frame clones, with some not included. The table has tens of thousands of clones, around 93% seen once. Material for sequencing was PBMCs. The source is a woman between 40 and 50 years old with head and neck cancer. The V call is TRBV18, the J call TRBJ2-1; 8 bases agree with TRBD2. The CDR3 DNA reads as TGTGCCAGCTCACAAAGCGGGAGCTCAGGCAATGAGCAGTTCTTC. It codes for CASSQSGSSGNEQFF.